Below are 21 T cell receptor beta chains sequenced from a single sample in a study of blood T cell repertoires in COVID-19. Produced via immunoSEQ multiplex PCR; TCRdb's table is partial and in-frame only. The table has 50,000 to 60,000 clones, around nine tenths seen once; the top ten hold about 10%. Sequencing input: peripheral blood. The receptors here all came from a woman of 80 years or more with acute or convalescent COVID-19.

The chain is built from TRBV29-1 and TRBJ1-5, with D possibly matching TRBD1 (5 bases). This CDR3 contains 13 residues. V shed 6 bases and J shed 4 bases, with 13 bases lying between them. The germline V gene encodes CDR1 SQVTM and CDR2 ANQGSEA. CDR3 in DNA: TGCAGCGTAACCACAGGTCGGAATCAGCCCCAGCATTTT. Encoded protein: CSVTTGRNQPQHF.

The chain employs TRBV19 and TRBJ1-5; 7 nucleotides align to TRBD1. The CDR3 consists of 15 residues. Germline lookup yields CDR1 LNHDA and CDR2 SQIVND (reference sequence). With V trimmed by 5 bases and J by 1 base, 5 bases remained unmatched. The CDR3 sequence is CASSPNRGSNQPQHF. The CDR3 bases are TGTGCCAGTAGTCCCAACAGGGGAAGCAATCAGCCCCAGCATTTT.

Only one count was recorded for this clone. V usage is TRBV11-3 and J usage is TRBJ2-1, with 8 bases that match TRBD2. CDR1 and CDR2 (germline): SGHNT, YENEEA. V gave up 5 bases and J gave up 7 bases; unmatched junction bases: 19. The CDR3 contains 18 residues. CDR3 in amino acids: CASSRLTALAGNGNEQFF. CDR3 sequence (DNA): TGTGCCAGCAGCCGCTTAACCGCTTTAGCGGGAAACGGGAATGAGCAGTTCTTC.

This chain connects TRBV11-3 to TRBJ2-3; 8 bases align to TRBD1. The ends lost 1 base at V and 3 bases at J; junction bases unmatched: 6. Germline values: CDR1 SGHNT, CDR2 YENEEA. The CDR3 is made up of 16 amino acids. DNA for the CDR3: TGTGCCAGCAGCTTAGGCCAGGGGGCTCTTACAGATACGCAGTATTTT. It is translated as CASSLGQGALTDTQYF.

The rearrangement links TRBV18 to TRBJ1-5; tentative D call: TRBD1 (5 bases). CDR1 is KGHSH, CDR2 LQKENI, per germline. The V end lost 6 bases, the J end lost 0 bases, and 18 bases lay between the germline ends. The CDR3 totals 17 residues. The CDR3 bases are TGTGCCAGCTCTGAGCCCCGCGCAGGGAATAGCAATCAGCCCCAGCATTTT. It translates to CASSEPRAGNSNQPQHF. Combining the CDR3 with reference TRBV18 and TRBJ1-5 gives the whole variable domain NAGVMQNPRHLVRRRGQEARLRCSPMKGHSHVYWYRQLPEEGLKFMVYLQKENIIDESGMPKERFSAEFPKEGPSILRIQQVVRGDSAAYFCASSEPRAGNSNQPQHFGDGTRLSIL.

The V and J genes are TRBV27 and TRBJ2-6, with D perhaps TRBD1 (6 bases). The CDR3 has 20 amino acids. V lost 6 bases and J 1 base, leaving 25 bases between the germline ends. CDR1 MNHEY and CDR2 SMNVEV come from the germline V gene (reference sequence). CDR3 loop: CASSYRRQDAFRSGANVLTF. CDR3 bases: TGTGCCAGCAGCTACCGTAGACAGGACGCTTTTCGGTCTGGGGCCAACGTCCTGACTTTC.

This sequence joins TRBV4-3 and TRBJ2-3, with 8 bases identical to TRBD1. Germline V CDR1 and CDR2: LGHNA, YSLEER. The CDR3 has 19 amino acids. V lost 0 bases, J lost 2 bases, and 13 bases stayed unmatched. The CDR3 reads CASSQDYGGSGGTTDTQYF. In DNA, the CDR3 is TGCGCCAGCAGCCAAGATTATGGGGGCTCAGGGGGCACCACAGATACGCAGTATTTT.

In nucleotides, the CDR3 is TGTGCCATCAGTGCTATACAGGGGTCTTTCCACGAGCAGTACTTC. As protein: CAISAIQGSFHEQYF. The rearrangement joins TRBV10-3 to TRBJ2-7; 7 positions match TRBD1. CDR3 length equals 15 residues. Germline loops: CDR1 ENHRY, CDR2 SYGVKD. The junction had 11 bases not matched to a gene; V was cut back by 4 bases and J by 5 bases.

The chain links TRBV19 to TRBJ2-7, with TRBD2 matching over 10 bases. The CDR3 is 14 residues long. Trimming removed 5 bases from V and 2 bases from J; junction bases left unmatched: 3. Germline loops: CDR1 LNHDA, CDR2 SQIVND (reference sequence). In DNA form, the CDR3 reads TGTGCCAGTAGTCCTAGCGGGAGCGCCTACGAGCAGTACTTC. Protein: CASSPSGSAYEQYF.

V gene TRBV7-9 combines with J gene TRBJ1-1; D perhaps matches TRBD1 (6 bases). CDR3 length equals 19 residues. V was clipped by 5 bases and J by 0 bases, with 25 bases between them. Per germline, CDR1 SEHNR and CDR2 FQNEAQ (reference sequence). The CDR3 here is CASSGGVRDRTLLNTEAFF. DNA of the CDR3: TGTGCCAGCAGCGGGGGAGTCCGAGACAGGACTTTATTGAACACTGAAGCTTTCTTT.

V and J are TRBV18 and TRBJ1-5, with D maybe TRBD1 (5 bases). V lost 1 base, J lost 11 bases, and 12 bases lay in between. The CDR3 length is 13 residues. Looked up from germline, CDR1 is KGHSH and CDR2 is LQKENI. CDR3 coding DNA: TGTGCCAGCTCACCACAGGACAATTTATCCCAGCATTTT. Protein product: CASSPQDNLSQHF.

This chain links TRBV11-2 with TRBJ2-3, with 13 bases aligning to TRBD2. Germline CDR1 and CDR2: SGHAT and FQNNGV. The CDR3 consists of 16 residues. Trimming took 0 bases from V and 8 from J; bases not matched to a gene: 5. The CDR3 spells CASSLESGLAGVTQYF. In DNA form, the CDR3 reads TGTGCCAGCAGCTTAGAATCTGGACTAGCGGGAGTTACGCAGTATTTT.

The rearrangement uses TRBV30 and TRBJ1-3; possible D gene TRBD1, 5 bases. The V gene's germline CDR1 is GTSNPN and CDR2 SVGIG (reference sequence). This CDR3 comprises 16 residues. With 0 bases removed from V and 2 bases from J, the gap between germline ends came to 14 bases. The CDR3, as DNA: TGTGCCTGGAGTGTACCGGGACTGCGGACTGGAAACACCATATATTTT. Protein: CAWSVPGLRTGNTIYF.

This chain links TRBV19 with TRBJ2-7, with 7 bases fitting TRBD2. The V gene's germline CDR1 is LNHDA and CDR2 SQIVND (reference sequence). The CDR3 has 14 amino acids. J was trimmed by 4 bases and V by 5 bases; bases with no gene match: 8. Written as DNA, the CDR3 is TGTGCCAGTAGTGGCGGGCGGGAGCCTTACGAGCAGTACTTC. It encodes CASSGGREPYEQYF.

V is TRBV12-3 or TRBV12-4 and J is TRBJ2-1; tentative D call: TRBD2 (6 bases). Between the trimmed V and J ends, which lost 3 bases and 9 bases, there was a span of 6 bases. CDR3 size: 11 residues. In DNA, the CDR3 is TGTGCCAGCAGTTTGGGACTTGAGCAGTTCTTC. This sequence encodes CASSLGLEQFF.

This rearrangement joins TRBV5-6 to TRBJ1-4, with a tentative D call TRBD1 (6 bases). The CDR3 is 15 amino acids. V was clipped by 2 bases and J by 5 bases, with 13 bases between them. Germline V CDR1 and CDR2: SGHDT, YYEEEE. The CDR3 spells CASSFFRGRNEKLFF. CDR3 DNA: TGTGCCAGCAGCTTTTTCAGGGGACGAAATGAAAAACTGTTTTTT.

V gene TRBV7-6 combines with J gene TRBJ1-5; 9 bases fit TRBD1. After removal of 5 bases from V and 5 bases from J, the junction contained 10 bases not matched to a gene. The CDR3 totals 16 residues. Germline lookup yields CDR1 SGHVS and CDR2 FNYEAQ. This chain's CDR3 is CASSTEEDRGDQPQHF. In DNA, the CDR3 is TGTGCCAGCAGCACAGAGGAAGACAGGGGGGATCAGCCCCAGCATTTT.

The genes are TRBV27 and TRBJ1-1, with 8 bases fitting TRBD1. Germline CDR1 is MNHEY and CDR2 is SMNVEV (reference sequence). The CDR3 is 19 amino acids. After removal of 7 bases from V and 6 bases from J, the junction contained 25 bases not matched to a gene. In DNA, the CDR3 is TGTGCCAGCACCACCTCAGCCGGGGGGACAGGTTATCGACGGGCTGAAGCTTTCTTT. Amino acids: CASTTSAGGTGYRRAEAFF.

The CDR3 DNA reads as TGTGCCAGCACCCCGTCAGCGGGAGGGCCTTGGACAGATACGCAGTATTTT. This codes for CASTPSAGGPWTDTQYF. J is TRBJ2-3 and V is TRBV7-6; TRBD2 aligns across 10 bases. The CDR3 covers 17 residues. Germline-derived CDR1 and CDR2 are SGHVS and FNYEAQ. With V trimmed by 7 bases and J by 3 bases, 13 bases remained unmatched.

This chain joins TRBV30 and TRBJ2-6; 7 nucleotides line up with TRBD1. The CDR3 is 14 amino acids. Trimming at V came to 5 bases and at J to 4 bases, leaving 5 bases not matched to a gene. Germline V gene sequence: CDR1 GTSNPN, CDR2 SVGIG (reference sequence). The chain's CDR3 is CAWSTGTGANVLTF. The CDR3 nucleotides read TGTGCCTGGTCGACAGGGACGGGGGCCAACGTCCTGACTTTC.

The DNA of the CDR3 is TGTGCCAGCAGCCAAGACGGGACTAGCTTGGTAGATACGCAGTATTTT. This translates into CASSQDGTSLVDTQYF. The V call is TRBV4-2, the J call TRBJ2-3; 9 bases map to TRBD2. CDR1 is LGHNA, CDR2 YNFKEQ, per germline. V was pared by 0 bases and J by 5 bases, with 6 bases of the junction left unmatched. This CDR3 contains 16 residues.